This TCR beta chain was identified during a study of T cell responses to AZD1222 COVID-19 vaccine (dated by TCRdb to about 2021). Turning to the overall study: AZD1222 recipients given second doses at about 4 weeks or at about 12 weeks were pooled, since spike-specific TCR depth and breadth were not found to differ between the two schedules. A total of under 250 trial participants underwent TCR sequencing, of whom under 220 had received two doses of AZD1222 and roughly 26 had received two doses of the MenACWY control vaccine. Enrollment into the trials was organized by age into subgroups of 18-55, 56-69 and 70-plus years, and those subgroups contained roughly 140, 27 and 60 TCR-sequenced participants, respectively. Overall study results and their limits: Only five or six AZD1222 recipients were SARS-CoV-2 seropositive at baseline, limiting conclusions about previously exposed vaccinees. The 56-69-year group was small, and its depth increase did not reach significance, likely because of low power. Reportedly, almost half of the unique spike-specific TCRs recognized epitopes lying outside the regions that are mutated in the B.1.351 and B.1.1.7 variants. Participants were mostly white British, with more females than males. The authors suggested clonal diversity may have been underestimated. No day 14 peak-response samples were available, so repertoires were characterized only after the peak T cell response. After two AZD1222 doses, both the breadth and the depth of spike-specific TCRs were significantly higher than at day 0 and than in MenACWY recipients. The vaccine-associated CD4 TCRs covered the entire spike protein, and the dominant responses fell in regions 160-218 and 743-854.

CDR1 and CDR2, looked up from the germline V gene, are WSHSY and SAAADI. Clipping removes 3 bases from V and 7 bases from J, with 8 as the unmatched junction base count. From its cysteine to its phenylalanine, the CDR3 spans 16 amino acids. Kept here is only the CDR3 DNA, which spans 48 bases and is read in frame from base 1. About this clone: What this receptor recognizes is not known. No much larger clonotype is one base removed from it; base qualities were not supplied.

The CDR3 regions of human TCRbeta chains were analyzed by immunosequencing. The authors' analysis ran thus. TCRs in the repertoires were compared against a reference library of SARS-CoV-2-specific TCRs that had been generated with the MIRA antigen-specificity platform. Breadth meant the fraction of unique TCRs that were SARS-CoV-2-associated, whereas depth meant the fraction of total T cells that were SARS-CoV-2-associated. Using the MIRA data, every spike-specific TCR was mapped to the spike region that the TCR reacted to and assigned to either a CD4 or a CD8 class. Log10-transformed breadth and depth values were compared by one-way ANOVA with Sidak's multiple comparisons tests. Here the immuneACCESS table is served through TCRdb, limited to in-frame sequences with V and J called. Missing clones are a known gap in these copies; in checked studies unresolved V genes cover under half, and the rest lacks a known reason. V, J and clone size are taken as reported in that table, and D and trimming were inferred from the DNA itself. The sample yields roughly 92,000 clones; 90% were counted once. The leading ten clones occupy almost 8.5% of the sample.

What the time point label conveys for this sample: baseline before first vaccination. Vaccinee samples were obtained from the UK trials COV001 and COV002, which included a single-blind randomized controlled phase 2/3 trial of AZD1222 (ChAdOx1 nCoV-19) in healthy adults. For TCRbeta chain sequencing, PBMC samples were collected from trial participants at day 0 and at day 28 after the second dose. This clonotype was obtained from an adult in good health. The sequence links TRBV10-2 to TRBJ1-4; a stretch of 10 junction bases matches TRBD1. Material: peripheral blood, obtained on day 0 of AZD1222 vaccination. The DNA sequence is given as TGCGCCAGCAGTGACGAAACCTGGGACAGGGGTGAAAAACTGTTTTTT. The resulting protein is CASSDETWDRGEKLFF.